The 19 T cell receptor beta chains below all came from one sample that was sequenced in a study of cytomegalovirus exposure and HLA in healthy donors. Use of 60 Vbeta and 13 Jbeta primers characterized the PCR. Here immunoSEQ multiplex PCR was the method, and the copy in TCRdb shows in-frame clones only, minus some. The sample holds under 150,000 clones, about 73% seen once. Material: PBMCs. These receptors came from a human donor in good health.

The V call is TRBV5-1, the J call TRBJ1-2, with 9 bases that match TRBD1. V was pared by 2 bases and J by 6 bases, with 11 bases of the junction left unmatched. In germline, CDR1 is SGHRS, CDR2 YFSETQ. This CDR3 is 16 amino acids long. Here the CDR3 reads CASSFDPTGGADGYTF. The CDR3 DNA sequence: TGCGCCAGCAGCTTCGATCCAACAGGGGGCGCTGATGGCTACACCTTC.

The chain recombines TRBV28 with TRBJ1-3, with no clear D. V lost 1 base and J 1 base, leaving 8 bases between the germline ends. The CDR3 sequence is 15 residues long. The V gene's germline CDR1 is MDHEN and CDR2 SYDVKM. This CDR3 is CASSLYTGSGNTIYF. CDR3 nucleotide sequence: TGTGCCAGCAGTTTATATACGGGATCTGGAAACACCATATATTTT.

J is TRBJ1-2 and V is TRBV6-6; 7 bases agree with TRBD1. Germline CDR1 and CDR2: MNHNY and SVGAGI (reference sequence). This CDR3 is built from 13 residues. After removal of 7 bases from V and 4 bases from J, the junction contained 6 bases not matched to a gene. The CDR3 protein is CASTPSGGYGYTF. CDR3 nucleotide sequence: TGTGCCAGCACCCCCTCAGGGGGCTATGGCTACACCTTC.

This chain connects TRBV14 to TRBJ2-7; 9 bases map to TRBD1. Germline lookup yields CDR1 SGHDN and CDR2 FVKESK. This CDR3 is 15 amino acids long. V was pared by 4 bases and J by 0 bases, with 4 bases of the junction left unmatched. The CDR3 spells CASSPGQGYSYEQYF. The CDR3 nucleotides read TGTGCCAGCAGCCCGGGACAGGGATACTCCTACGAGCAGTACTTC.

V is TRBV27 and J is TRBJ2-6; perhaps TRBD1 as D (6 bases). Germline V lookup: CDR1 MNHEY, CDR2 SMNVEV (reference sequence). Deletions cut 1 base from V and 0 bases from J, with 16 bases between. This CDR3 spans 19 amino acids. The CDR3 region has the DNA TGTGCCAGCAGTTTATTCAGCCAGGGGAATCCCTCTGGGGCCAACGTCCTGACTTTC. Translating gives CASSLFSQGNPSGANVLTF.

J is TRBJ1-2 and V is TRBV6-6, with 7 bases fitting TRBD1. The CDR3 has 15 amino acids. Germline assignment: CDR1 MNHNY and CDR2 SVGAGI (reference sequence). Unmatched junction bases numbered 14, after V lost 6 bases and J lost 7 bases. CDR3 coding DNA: TGTGCCAGCAGGATCCCGGGACAGTTTCTAGGTGGCTACACCTTC. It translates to CASRIPGQFLGGYTF.

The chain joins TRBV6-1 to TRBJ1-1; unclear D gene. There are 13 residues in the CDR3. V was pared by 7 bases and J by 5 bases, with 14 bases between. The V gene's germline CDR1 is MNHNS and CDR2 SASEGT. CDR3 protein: CASMRTVPTEAFF. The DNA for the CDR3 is TGTGCCAGCATGAGAACAGTTCCAACTGAAGCTTTCTTT.

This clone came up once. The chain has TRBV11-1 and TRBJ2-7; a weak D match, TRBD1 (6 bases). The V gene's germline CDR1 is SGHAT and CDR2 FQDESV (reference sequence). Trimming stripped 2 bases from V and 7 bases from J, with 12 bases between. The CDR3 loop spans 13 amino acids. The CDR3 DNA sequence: TGTGCCAGCAGCTTACTCCAGAGGGGGGAGCAGTACTTC. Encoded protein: CASSLLQRGEQYF.

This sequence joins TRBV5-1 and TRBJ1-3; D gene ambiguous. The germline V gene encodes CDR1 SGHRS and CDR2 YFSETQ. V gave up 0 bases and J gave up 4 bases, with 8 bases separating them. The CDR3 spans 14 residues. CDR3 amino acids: CASSLVGGGNTIYF. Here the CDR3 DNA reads TGCGCCAGCAGCTTGGTCGGAGGCGGAAACACCATATATTTT.

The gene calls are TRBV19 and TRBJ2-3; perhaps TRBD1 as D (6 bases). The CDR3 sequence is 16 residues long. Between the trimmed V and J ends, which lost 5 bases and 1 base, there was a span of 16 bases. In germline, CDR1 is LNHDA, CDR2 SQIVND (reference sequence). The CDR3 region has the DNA TGTGCCAGTAGTGATCAAATCAGGGGACGCACAGATACGCAGTATTTT. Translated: CASSDQIRGRTDTQYF.

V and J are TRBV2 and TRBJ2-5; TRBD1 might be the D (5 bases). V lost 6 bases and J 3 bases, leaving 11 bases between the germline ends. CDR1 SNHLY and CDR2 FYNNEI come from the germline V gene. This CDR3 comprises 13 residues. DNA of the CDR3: TGTGCCAGCAGCGTTACCAGGGAAGAGACCCAGTACTTC. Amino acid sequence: CASSVTREETQYF.

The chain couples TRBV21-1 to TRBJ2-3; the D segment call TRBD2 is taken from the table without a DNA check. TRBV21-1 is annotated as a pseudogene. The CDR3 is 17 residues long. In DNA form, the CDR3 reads TGTGCCATCCCAGCTTGTTGGGCGGGGGGGCTGGGAGATACGCAGTATTTT. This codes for CAIPACWAGGLGDTQYF.

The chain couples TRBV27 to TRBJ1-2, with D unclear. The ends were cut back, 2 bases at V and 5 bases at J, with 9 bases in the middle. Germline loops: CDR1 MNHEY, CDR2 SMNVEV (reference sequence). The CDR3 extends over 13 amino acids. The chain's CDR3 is CASSLAGDYGYTF. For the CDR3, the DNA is TGTGCCAGCAGTTTAGCCGGAGATTATGGCTACACCTTC.

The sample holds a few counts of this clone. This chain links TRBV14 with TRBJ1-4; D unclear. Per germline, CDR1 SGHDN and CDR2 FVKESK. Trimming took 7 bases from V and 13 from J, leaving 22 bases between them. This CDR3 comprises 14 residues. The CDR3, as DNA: TGTGCCAGCAACAACGGAGGACTGGTGAAAGGACTGTTTTTT. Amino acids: CASNNGGLVKGLFF. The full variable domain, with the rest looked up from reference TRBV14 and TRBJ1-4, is EAGVTQFPSHSVIEKGQTVTLRCDPISGHDNLYWYRRVMGKEIKFLLHFVKESKQDESGMPNNRFLAERTGGTYSTLKVQPAELEDSGVYFCASNNGGLVKGLFFGSGTQLSVL.

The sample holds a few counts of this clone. The CDR3 protein is CASSRGTVNQPQHF. The CDR3 nucleotides read TGTGCCAGCAGCCGGGGGACGGTGAATCAGCCCCAGCATTTT. The gene calls are TRBV6-5 and TRBJ1-5, with a weak D call TRBD1 (5 bases). CDR3 length: 14 residues. Germline V lookup: CDR1 MNHEY, CDR2 SVGAGI. V shed 6 bases and J shed 4 bases, with 13 bases lying between them.

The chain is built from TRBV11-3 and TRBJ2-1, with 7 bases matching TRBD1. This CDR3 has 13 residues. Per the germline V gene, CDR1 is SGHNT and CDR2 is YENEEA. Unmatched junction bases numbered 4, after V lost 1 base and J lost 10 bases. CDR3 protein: CASSLAYRGEQFF. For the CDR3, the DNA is TGTGCCAGCAGCTTAGCCTACAGGGGCGAGCAGTTCTTC. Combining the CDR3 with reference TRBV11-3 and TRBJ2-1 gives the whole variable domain EAGVVQSPRYKIIEKKQPVAFWCNPISGHNTLYWYLQNLGQGPELLIRYENEEAVDDSQLPKDRFSAERLKGVDSTLKIQPAELGDSAVYLCASSLAYRGEQFFGPGTRLTVL.

The CDR3, as DNA: TGTGCCAGCAGTTACAAGCTCGAGCTGTTTTTT. As protein: CASSYKLELFF. V usage is TRBV6-5 and J usage is TRBJ2-2, with D hard to call. Germline V gene data show CDR1 as MNHEY and CDR2 as SVGAGI. Trimming stripped 2 bases from V and 11 bases from J, with 6 bases between. The CDR3 totals 11 residues.

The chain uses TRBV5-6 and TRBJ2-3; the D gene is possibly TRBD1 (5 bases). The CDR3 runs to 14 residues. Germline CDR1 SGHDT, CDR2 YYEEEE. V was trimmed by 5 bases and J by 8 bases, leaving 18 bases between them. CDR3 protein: CASRPSRVVGTQYF. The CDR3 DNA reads TGTGCCAGCAGACCGAGCAGGGTAGTGGGTACGCAGTATTTT.

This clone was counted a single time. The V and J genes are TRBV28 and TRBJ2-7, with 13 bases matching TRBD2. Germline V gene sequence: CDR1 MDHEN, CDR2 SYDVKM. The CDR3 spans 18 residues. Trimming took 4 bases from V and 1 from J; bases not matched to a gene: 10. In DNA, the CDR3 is TGTGCCAGCAGTTCCTGGACTAGCGGGAGTTCATATTCCTACGAGCAGTACTTC. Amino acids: CASSSWTSGSSYSYEQYF.